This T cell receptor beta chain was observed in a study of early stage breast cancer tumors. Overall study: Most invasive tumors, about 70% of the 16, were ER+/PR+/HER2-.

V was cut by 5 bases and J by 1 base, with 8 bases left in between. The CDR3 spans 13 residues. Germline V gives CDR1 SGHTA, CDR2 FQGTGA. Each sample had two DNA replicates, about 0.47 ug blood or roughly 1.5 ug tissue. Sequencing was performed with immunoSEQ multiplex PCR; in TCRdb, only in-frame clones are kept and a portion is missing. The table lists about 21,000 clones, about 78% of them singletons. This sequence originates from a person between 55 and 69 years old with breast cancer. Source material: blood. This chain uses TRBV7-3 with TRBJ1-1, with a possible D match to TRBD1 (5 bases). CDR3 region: CASSRDGNTEAFF. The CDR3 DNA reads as TGTGCCAGCAGCCGGGACGGGAACACTGAAGCTTTCTTT.